A single sample is the source of the 17 T cell receptor beta chains below, sequenced in a study of T cells in Graves' hyperthyroidism and ophthalmopathy. Amplification of TCR beta CDR3 regions used RNA as the template. Initially, a first-round RT-PCR of the TCR CDR3 employed the HTBI primer set. TCRdb used MiXCR to reprocess the multiplex PCR reads, holding one entry per CDR3 protein. The sample has a few hundred thousand distinct CDR3 sequences; around 14% are singletons. The sequenced material came from blood. These TCRs come from a woman aged 18-29 years with Graves' hyperthyroidism.

The sample holds many counts of this clonotype. The J gene is TRBJ1-1, the V gene TRBV24-1, with 7 positions matching TRBD1. The junction had 2 bases not matched to a gene; V was cut back by 7 bases and J by 1 base. CDR1 and CDR2 (germline): KGHDR, SFDVKD. CDR3 size: 13 residues. The CDR3 DNA sequence: TGTGCCACCAGACAGGGGTCGAACACTGAAGCTTTCTTT. This translates into CATRQGSNTEAFF.

The J gene is TRBJ2-7, the V gene TRBV7-2; D is unresolved. The CDR3 has 11 amino acids. V was clipped by 1 base and J by 5 bases, with 3 bases between them. The germline gives CDR1 SGHTA, CDR2 FQGNSA. The CDR3 DNA sequence: TGTGCCAGCAGCTTAGTAGACGAGCAGTACTTC. This gives the protein CASSLVDEQYF.

This clonotype was detected only a few times. The chain carries TRBV5-5 and TRBJ1-2, with D possibly TRBD1 on 5 matching bases. Trimming shortened V by 4 bases and J by 4 bases, and 14 bases separated the two germline ends. This CDR3 comprises 14 residues. Germline CDR1 SGHKS, CDR2 YYEKEE (reference sequence). The CDR3 DNA reads as TGTGCCAGCAGCCCGGGGGGTTTTCTCTATGGCTACACCTTC. It encodes CASSPGGFLYGYTF.

In this sample, this clonotype turned up many times. This rearrangement joins TRBV3-1 to TRBJ2-5, with 14 bases aligning to TRBD2. Germline V lookup: CDR1 LGHDT, CDR2 YNNKEL (reference sequence). The CDR3 is 18 amino acids. With V trimmed by 2 bases and J by 5 bases, 10 bases remained unmatched. The CDR3 reads CASSQRRLGTSGSETQYF. In DNA, the CDR3 is TGTGCCAGCAGCCAACGACGATTGGGGACTAGCGGGAGCGAGACCCAGTACTTC.

This clonotype was detected ten times or more. The chain combines TRBV3-1 with TRBJ1-4; D is undetermined. The V gene's germline CDR1 is LGHDT and CDR2 YNNKEL (reference sequence). The CDR3 consists of 14 residues. V dropped 1 base and J dropped 10 bases, with 13 bases sitting between them. The CDR3 spells CASSQGEAEGKLFF. The DNA for the CDR3 is TGTGCCAGCAGCCAAGGAGAAGCCGAGGGAAAACTGTTTTTT.

This clonotype was picked up many times. This sequence joins TRBV28 and TRBJ1-1; 9 nucleotides match TRBD1. Trimming at V came to 4 bases and at J to 5 bases, leaving 8 bases not matched to a gene. The CDR3 covers 15 residues. Per the germline V gene, CDR1 is MDHEN and CDR2 is SYDVKM. The CDR3 DNA follows: TGTGCCAGCAGTTCTACAGGGGGCGCTGAGACTGAAGCTTTCTTT. Its protein is CASSSTGGAETEAFF.

This clonotype came up many times. This sequence joins TRBV7-2 and TRBJ2-1; TRBD2 matches 10 bases. The length of the CDR3 is 15 residues. The ends lost 6 bases at V and 9 bases at J; junction bases unmatched: 11. From germline, CDR1 is SGHTA and CDR2 FQGNSA. For the CDR3, the DNA is TGTGCCAGCAGGCTCGGAGCGGGAGGGCCCAGTGAGCAGTTCTTC. Translated, it gives CASRLGAGGPSEQFF.

In this sample, this clonotype turned up many times. This rearrangement joins TRBV30 to TRBJ2-7; tentatively, D is TRBD1 (6 bases). The CDR3 runs to 16 residues. The V gene lost 6 bases and the J gene lost 2 bases, with 23 bases spanning the gap. Germline CDR1 is GTSNPN and CDR2 is SVGIG (reference sequence). DNA for the CDR3: TGTGCCTGCAGCAGGGGTGGGGGCCCTGGCGCCTACGAGCAGTACTTC. Residues: CACSRGGGPGAYEQYF.

This clonotype was observed at least ten times. The genes are TRBV2 and TRBJ2-7, with D unresolved. CDR3 size: 12 residues. V was trimmed by 5 bases and J by 7 bases, leaving 12 bases between them. Per the germline V gene, CDR1 is SNHLY and CDR2 is FYNNEI. The CDR3 here is CASSLTSREQYF. The CDR3 nucleotides read TGTGCCAGCAGTCTGACATCGCGGGAGCAGTACTTC.

This clonotype was observed a few times. V is TRBV29-1 and J is TRBJ2-3; D could derive from TRBD1 or TRBD2 (7 bases each). Germline CDR1 is SQVTM and CDR2 is ANQGSEA. This CDR3 is 15 amino acids long. V lost 8 bases and J 3 bases, leaving 21 bases between the germline ends. CDR3 nucleotides: TGCAGCTCCTCAGGGGGGGAAAAAGGGACAGATACGCAGTATTTT. It encodes CSSSGGEKGTDTQYF.

This rearrangement joins TRBV5-6 to TRBJ2-7, with 9 bases identical to TRBD1. The J call is uncertain, as TRBJ2-1 better fits the DNA end. This CDR3 contains 13 residues. Germline assignment: CDR1 SGHDT and CDR2 YYEEEE. The CDR3: CASRRTGVYEQFF. The CDR3 region has the DNA TGTGCCAGCAGGAGGACAGGGGTCTACGAGCAGTTCTTC.

There are many counts of this clonotype. The chain joins TRBV28 to TRBJ1-2; 7 bases match TRBD1. Germline-derived CDR1 and CDR2 are MDHEN and SYDVKM. The CDR3 covers 14 residues. The ends lost 5 bases at V and 4 bases at J; junction bases unmatched: 7. CDR3 bases: TGTGCCAGCAGTGACAGGGAAACTCGCTATGGCTACACCTTC. Amino acid sequence: CASSDRETRYGYTF.

This clonotype was seen a few times. The DNA of the CDR3 is TGCAGCGTTGTCACCCGATTGGGAAACACCATATATTTT. Protein product: CSVVTRLGNTIYF. The chain combines TRBV29-1 with TRBJ1-3; D gene ambiguous. From germline, CDR1 is SQVTM and CDR2 ANQGSEA. The V end lost 4 bases, the J end lost 4 bases, and 11 bases lay between the germline ends. There are 13 residues in the CDR3.

The rearrangement links TRBV19 to TRBJ1-1; D is ambiguous. From germline, CDR1 is LNHDA and CDR2 SQIVND (reference sequence). V was clipped by 1 base and J by 0 bases, with 6 bases between them. This CDR3 is built from 14 residues. The CDR3 DNA follows: TGTGCCAGTAGTATAGTCAAAGTGAACACTGAAGCTTTCTTT. It specifies CASSIVKVNTEAFF.

This rearrangement joins TRBV2 to TRBJ1-1, with D perhaps TRBD1 (6 bases). The CDR3 contains 14 residues. Per the germline V gene, CDR1 is SNHLY and CDR2 is FYNNEI. V shed 6 bases and J shed 11 bases, with 22 bases lying between them. The CDR3 nucleotides read TGTGCCAGCAGCCAACAGGGCGAGCTCGGCGAGGCTTTCTTT. Its translation: CASSQQGELGEAFF.

In this sample, this clonotype turned up many times. The chain links TRBV28 to TRBJ2-7; D is tentatively TRBD1 or TRBD2 (5 bases each). Germline V CDR1 and CDR2: MDHEN, SYDVKM. The CDR3 extends over 14 amino acids. Between the trimmed V and J ends, which lost 6 bases and 5 bases, there was a span of 17 bases. CDR3 protein: CASSLGDPLDEQYF. The CDR3 nucleotides read TGTGCCAGCAGCCTGGGGGACCCACTTGACGAGCAGTACTTC. The full variable domain, with the rest looked up from reference TRBV28 and TRBJ2-7, is DVKVTQSSRYLVKRTGEKVFLECVQDMDHENMFWYRQDPGLGLRLIYFSYDVKMKEKGDIPEGYSVSREKKERFSLILESASTNQTSMYLCASSLGDPLDEQYFGPGTRLTVT.

This clonotype was found many times. The chain carries TRBV20-1 and TRBJ2-7; D ambiguous. Germline V gives CDR1 DFQATT, CDR2 SNEGSKA (reference sequence). The V end was cut by 6 bases, the J end by 4 bases, with 19 bases between. This CDR3 spans 14 amino acids. As DNA, the CDR3 is TGCAGTGCGATTGGACCGGGCAGTTGGTACGAGCAGTACTTC. As protein: CSAIGPGSWYEQYF.